The sequence of this TCR beta chain was determined in a study of T cell responses to AZD1222 COVID-19 vaccine. Study outcomes and limitations: Baseline serology detected seropositivity in only six or seven AZD1222 recipients. Clonal diversity was possibly underestimated, and the donors were mostly white British, with more females. The repertoires were collected only after the peak T cell response.

Germline V gene data show CDR1 as MGHRA and CDR2 as YSYEKL. The length of the CDR3 is 16 residues. With 4 bases clipped from V and 5 bases from J, the junction kept 12 bases outside the gene matches. Of note for this clone: What it binds is unknown.

TCRdb's table, derived via immunoSEQ multiplex PCR, lists solely in-frame clones and lacks some. The sample carries about 39,000 clones, about 88% recorded once. This specimen was peripheral blood, taken 28 days after the second dose of the MenACWY control vaccine. The chain combines TRBV4-1 with TRBJ2-5; 8 nucleotides agree with TRBD2. The receptor was isolated from an adult who received the MenACWY meningococcal vaccine as a control. As DNA, the CDR3 is TGCGCCAGCAGCCGCCTACCAGCGGGAGTAGGTGAGACCCAGTACTTC. This translates into CASSRLPAGVGETQYF.